The 5 T cell receptor beta chains in this list originate from one sample, sequenced in a study of T cells after yellow fever vaccination. TCRdb reanalysed the 5' RACE reads using MiXCR and keeps one entry per CDR3 protein. This sample has 300,000 or so distinct CDR3 sequences, with approximately 13% found just once. The specimen was CD4+ T cells sorted from PBMCs, collected 45 days after the yellow fever booster vaccination. These receptors originate from a man aged 25-45 years who received the YFV17D yellow fever vaccine.

The J gene is TRBJ2-3, the V gene TRBV6-5, with TRBD2 matching over 12 bases. The CDR3 is 16 residues long. Germline CDR1 reads MNHEY; CDR2 reads SVGAGI. J gave up 3 bases and V 0 bases, and 1 base lay outside the gene matches. Here the CDR3 DNA reads TGTGCCAGCAGTTACTCCGGGACTAGCGGGACAGATACGCAGTATTTT. Translation: CASSYSGTSGTDTQYF.

This chain links TRBV7-2 with TRBJ2-1, with a weak D call TRBD2 (6 bases). Trimming left V 2 bases short and J 3 bases short, with 11 bases between. The CDR3 spans 15 residues. Germline lookup yields CDR1 SGHTA and CDR2 FQGNSA. CDR3 sequence reads: CASSLSGGFYNEQFF. The CDR3 bases are TGTGCCAGCAGCTTATCTGGGGGGTTCTACAATGAGCAGTTCTTC.

This clonotype was recorded a few times. The rearrangement joins TRBV10-3 to TRBJ2-7, with 11 bases that match TRBD2. The CDR3 totals 15 residues. Germline CDR1 is ENHRY and CDR2 is SYGVKD. J was trimmed by 6 bases and V by 6 bases; bases with no gene match: 10. CDR3 region: CAISPGLAAAGEQYF. CDR3 nucleotides: TGTGCCATCAGCCCGGGACTAGCGGCCGCTGGCGAGCAGTACTTC.

The chain joins TRBV29-1 to TRBJ2-7; D unclear. The CDR3 spans 12 residues. V was cut by 3 bases and J by 3 bases, with 9 bases left in between. CDR1 SQVTM and CDR2 ANQGSEA come from the germline V gene. This CDR3 is CSVEGLDYEQYF. For the CDR3, the DNA is TGCAGCGTTGAGGGGTTAGACTACGAGCAGTACTTC.

There are a few counts of this clonotype. The chain carries TRBV10-3 and TRBJ2-5, with 7 bases lining up with TRBD1. This CDR3 is 17 amino acids long. Trimming cost V 2 bases and J 0 bases; bases outside gene matches: 9. Germline CDR1 reads ENHRY; CDR2 reads SYGVKD. CDR3: CAISETTWDRYQETQYF. The CDR3, as DNA: TGTGCCATCAGTGAGACGACATGGGACAGATACCAAGAGACCCAGTACTTC.